This entry concerns a single TCR beta chain. Its antigen is as yet unknown. Clones were read by immunoSEQ multiplex PCR, and TCRdb kept only the in-frame ones, dropping some. Here the sample spans some 150,000 clones, approximately 86% being singletons. The sample is drawn from a study of cytomegalovirus exposure and HLA in healthy donors. Looking at the study overall: The roughly 130 validation repertoires used the same platform as the roughly 620 first-cohort repertoires, a later analysis reported. Study-level findings and limits: The authors enumerated over 150 TCR beta chains as linked to cytomegalovirus. As was reported, the classifier diagnosed cytomegalovirus status with high specificity and sensitivity.

Donors were drawn from the approximately 120-subject validation cohort, separate from the 666-subject first cohort. This sequence was found in a human donor in good health. The sequencing sample was made of PBMCs.

The CDR3: CASSWAETQYF. CDR3 in DNA: TGCGCCAGCAGCTGGGCTGAGACCCAGTACTTC. This sequence joins TRBV5-1 and TRBJ2-5, with D unclear. The CDR3 runs 11 residues. V dropped 3 bases and J dropped 5 bases, with 5 bases sitting between them. Germline CDR1 reads SGHRS; CDR2 reads YFSETQ.